Detailed here is one TCR beta chain. Antigen unknown. PCR was performed a second time for about 7 to 12 cycles using a sample-barcoded 5' primer and a J-beta primer mix. Every single cDNA molecule received a tag from a template-switch adaptor with 12 random nucleotides. TCRdb re-analysed the 5' RACE reads in MiXCR, keeping a single row per CDR3 protein. The sample has approximately 1,000,000 distinct CDR3 sequences; approximately 38% are singletons. The sample comes from a study of blood T cells in healthy people across ages. Findings of the study overall: A strong correlation between TCR beta diversity and naive T cell percentage was seen.

Germline assignment: CDR1 DFQATT and CDR2 SNEGSKA (reference sequence). V was cut by 5 bases and J by 0 bases, with 11 bases left in between. The CDR3 extends over 14 amino acids. The V and J genes are TRBV20-1 and TRBJ1-5; unclear D gene. Sequencing input: blood. The clonotype originates from a man aged 18 to 29 in good health. The CDR3 region is CSASRTGSNQPQHF. Here the CDR3 DNA reads TGCAGTGCTTCCCGGACGGGTAGCAATCAGCCCCAGCATTTT.